Listed here are 8 T cell receptor beta chains from one sample, sequenced in a study of shared clonotypes between healthy human individuals. Here immunoSEQ multiplex PCR was the method, and the copy in TCRdb shows in-frame clones only, minus some. The sample consists of under 600,000 clones, around 97% of them appearing once. The sample was naive CD4+ T cells sorted from blood. As to subset: CD45RA+ positively selected. All receptors derive from a woman aged 30 to 39 in good health.

This chain joins TRBV7-8 and TRBJ1-5; D unclear. The CDR3 covers 13 residues. The V end was cut by 5 bases, the J end by 6 bases, with 11 bases between. Per germline, CDR1 SGHVS and CDR2 FQNEAQ. The CDR3 DNA is TGTGCCAGCAGCCCCGCGAGAAGTCAGCCCCAGCATTTT. It translates to CASSPARSQPQHF.

The chain uses TRBV28 and TRBJ2-7, with 7 bases matching TRBD2. The CDR3 runs 15 residues. The V and J ends lost 8 bases and 6 bases, in that order; junction bases with no gene match: 16. Per the germline V gene, CDR1 is MDHEN and CDR2 is SYDVKM. CDR3 residues: CASRLGGAGSAEQYF. The DNA for the CDR3 is TGTGCCAGCCGACTAGGCGGAGCGGGATCCGCCGAGCAGTACTTC.

The chain couples TRBV14 to TRBJ2-5; D possibly matches TRBD1 or TRBD2 (5 bases each). CDR1 and CDR2 from the germline V gene are SGHDN and FVKESK. This CDR3 is built from 14 residues. The V and J ends lost 4 bases and 2 bases respectively, with 11 bases between them. The CDR3 nucleotides are TGTGCCAGCAGCCGATGGGACGTACAAGAGACCCAGTACTTC. It is translated as CASSRWDVQETQYF.

This clone came up once. V usage is TRBV14 and J usage is TRBJ2-1; no definite D call. V was trimmed by 3 bases and J by 5 bases, leaving 17 bases between them. Germline V lookup: CDR1 SGHDN, CDR2 FVKESK. CDR3 length: 16 residues. The CDR3 DNA sequence: TGTGCCAGCAGCCATTCTTTCTCCCGAGATCACAATGAGCAGTTCTTC. Protein product: CASSHSFSRDHNEQFF.

This rearrangement joins TRBV6-5 to TRBJ1-4; the match to TRBD1 covers 8 bases. Losses at the gene ends were 2 bases for V and 7 bases for J; bases not matched to a gene: 9. Germline CDR1 MNHEY, CDR2 SVGAGI. The CDR3 consists of 16 residues. The CDR3 sequence: CASSYGPRTGREKLFF. The CDR3 region has the DNA TGTGCCAGCAGTTACGGACCGAGGACAGGGCGTGAAAAACTGTTTTTT.

The chain uses TRBV11-2 and TRBJ1-6; D is unresolved. Germline CDR1 SGHAT, CDR2 FQNNGV. CDR3 size: 13 residues. V lost 4 bases, J lost 6 bases, and 7 bases lay in between. The CDR3 coding sequence is TGTGCCAGCAGCTCCTGGACTAATTCACCCCTCCACTTT. Its protein product is CASSSWTNSPLHF.

This chain joins TRBV6-5 and TRBJ2-3; maybe TRBD1 (6 bases). This CDR3 contains 15 residues. Trimming took off 2 bases at V and 2 bases at J, with 11 bases between the two ends. In germline, CDR1 is MNHEY, CDR2 SVGAGI. The CDR3 loop is CASSYRRDTTDTQYF. Written as DNA, the CDR3 is TGTGCCAGCAGTTACCGACGGGACACCACAGATACGCAGTATTTT.

The J gene is TRBJ1-3, the V gene TRBV11-2; no firm D call. V was cut by 5 bases and J by 0 bases, with 14 bases left in between. The CDR3 totals 16 residues. Germline lookup yields CDR1 SGHAT and CDR2 FQNNGV. CDR3 sequence: CASSTRLRSSGNTIYF. The DNA for the CDR3 is TGTGCCAGCAGCACCCGCTTGCGCAGCTCTGGAAACACCATATATTTT. The entire variable domain, with the rest obtained from reference TRBV11-2 and TRBJ1-3, is as follows: EAGVAQSPRYKIIEKRQSVAFWCNPISGHATLYWYQQILGQGPKLLIQFQNNGVVDDSQLPKDRFSAERLKGVDSTLKIQPAKLEDSAVYLCASSTRLRSSGNTIYFGEGSWLTVV.